This T cell receptor (beta chain) is drawn from a study of T cell responses to AZD1222 COVID-19 vaccine. As regards this clone: Antigen: not known.

Assay: immunoSEQ multiplex PCR; the TCRdb copy retains only in-frame clones and omits some. The top ten hold 2.6% of the sample, which has about 180,000 clones, roughly nine tenths seen once. The V gene end was trimmed by 0 bases and the J gene end by 4 bases; junction bases not matched to a gene: 4. The CDR3 is 15 residues long. Germline CDR1 and CDR2: SGHRS and YFSETQ. Study results and caveats: At study baseline, merely over 5 AZD1222 recipients were seropositive. Without day 14 samples, only post-peak T cell repertoires were studied. Variant regions that are unmutated are reportedly the target of nearly half of spike-specific TCRs.

This rearrangement joins TRBV5-1 to TRBJ1-1, with TRBD1 matching 9 bases. This TCR was sampled from an adult in good health. The sequencing here drew on peripheral blood, taken on day 0 of AZD1222 vaccination. The CDR3 bases are TGCGCCAGCAGCTTGGACAGGGGGCCGGGCACTGAAGCTTTCTTT. Protein product: CASSLDRGPGTEAFF.